This T cell receptor beta chain emerged from a study of beta chain features in type 1 diabetes. Across the whole study: Cell yields, age and gender were similar between patients and healthy donors.

CDR3 size: 14 residues. The germline gives CDR1 SGHRS, CDR2 YFSETQ. Trimming left V 6 bases short and J 4 bases short, with 14 bases between. The whole isolated RNA underwent reverse transcription, so sequencing captured expressed TCRB transcripts. Data came from immunoSEQ multiplex PCR; TCRdb stores just in-frame clones and leaves some out. The top ten clones hold almost 0.65% of a sample with 150,000 to 190,000 clones, 7.5% to 10% of them seen once. This TCR came from a man between 18 and 35 years old in good health. V is TRBV5-1 and J is TRBJ2-1, with D tentatively TRBD1 (5 bases). The sample taken for sequencing was central memory CD4+ T cells from blood. In DNA form, the CDR3 reads TGCGCCAGCACCGAGACGACAGAGTACAATGAGCAGTTCTTC. Its protein is CASTETTEYNEQFF.